These 30 T cell receptor beta chains originate from one sample sequenced in a study of blood T cell repertoires in COVID-19. Sequencing was performed with immunoSEQ multiplex PCR; in TCRdb, only in-frame clones are kept and a portion is missing. Of around 180,000 clones in the sample, roughly 79% were seen once. The sample was peripheral blood. These receptor sequences come from a woman older than 75 with COVID-19, enrolled during active disease.

The chain joins TRBV12-1 to TRBJ1-2; the D call of TRBD1 is as the table states it, not checked on the DNA. TRBV12-1 is recorded as a pseudogene. This CDR3 is built from 18 residues. The DNA for the CDR3 is TGTGCCAGCAGGCGGCAGGGGGCTTATGTATGGGGCAACTATGGCTACACCTTC. It yields the protein CASRRQGAYVWGNYGYTF.

This clone was found once. The CDR3 spells CASRMTGDVGYTF. CDR3 bases: TGTGCCAGCAGAATGACAGGGGACGTCGGCTACACCTTC. The gene calls are TRBV6-6 and TRBJ1-2; 8 bases match TRBD1. The CDR3 consists of 13 residues. CDR1 and CDR2 (germline): MNHNY, SVGAGI (reference sequence). J was trimmed by 8 bases and V by 6 bases; bases with no gene match: 8.

The genes are TRBV10-3 and TRBJ2-5; a possible D gene is TRBD1 (6 bases). Trimming took 11 bases from V and 3 from J, leaving 16 bases between them. The CDR3 totals 13 residues. Germline V CDR1 and CDR2: ENHRY, SYGVKD. CDR3 DNA sequence: TGTGCCGTCCGGGACAACTCTGAAGAGACCCAGTACTTC. Protein sequence: CAVRDNSEETQYF.

The rearrangement links TRBV7-9 to TRBJ1-1, with D tentatively TRBD1 (6 bases). This CDR3 is 15 amino acids long. CDR1 and CDR2 (germline): SEHNR, FQNEAQ (reference sequence). V was shortened by 3 bases and J by 2 bases, with 13 bases between the two germline ends. The CDR3 spells CASSLQGQVNTEAFF. The CDR3 DNA follows: TGTGCCAGCAGCTTGCAGGGGCAGGTCAACACTGAAGCTTTCTTT.

The gene calls are TRBV11-3 and TRBJ1-3; 8 nucleotides align to TRBD1. The CDR3 sequence is 15 residues long. Trimming at V came to 5 bases and at J to 0 bases, leaving 3 bases not matched to a gene. CDR1 and CDR2 from the germline V gene are SGHNT and YENEEA. In DNA, the CDR3 is TGTGCCAGCAGCCTCGGACAGGGCTCTGGAAACACCATATATTTT. It yields the protein CASSLGQGSGNTIYF.

V gene TRBV7-9 combines with J gene TRBJ2-1, with 13 bases identical to TRBD2. The CDR3 runs 16 residues. Trimming cost V 2 bases and J 7 bases; bases outside gene matches: 5. Looked up from germline, CDR1 is SEHNR and CDR2 is FQNEAQ (reference sequence). The chain's CDR3 is CASSLTWTSGRNEQFF. In DNA form, the CDR3 reads TGTGCCAGCAGCTTAACTTGGACTAGCGGGAGAAATGAGCAGTTCTTC.

CDR3 in DNA: TGTGCCAGCACCACGACAGGGGGAAATGGACCCCTCCACTTT. This translates into CASTTTGGNGPLHF. The J gene is TRBJ1-6, the V gene TRBV6-6; 9 bases fit TRBD1. This CDR3 comprises 14 residues. After removal of 7 bases from V and 12 bases from J, the junction contained 10 bases not matched to a gene. Per the germline V gene, CDR1 is MNHNY and CDR2 is SVGAGI (reference sequence).

This clone was seen more than once but under ten times. The same CDR3 also results from other DNA sequences found in this sample. The genes are TRBV7-2 and TRBJ1-2, with D perhaps TRBD1 (5 bases). This CDR3 has 15 residues. The V end was cut by 0 bases, the J end by 4 bases, with 12 bases between. Looked up from germline, CDR1 is SGHTA and CDR2 is FQGNSA. As DNA, the CDR3 is TGTGCCAGCAGCTTAGCAGGGGTTTTAGGCTATGGCTACACCTTC. Protein sequence: CASSLAGVLGYGYTF.

This sequence joins TRBV11-2 and TRBJ1-3, with D unclear. Germline V lookup: CDR1 SGHAT, CDR2 FQNNGV. V lost 1 base, J lost 2 bases, and 9 bases lay in between. The CDR3 loop spans 15 amino acids. CDR3 nucleotide sequence: TGTGCCAGCAGCTTAGGGCTCGGGGCTGGAAACACCATATATTTT. The encoded protein is CASSLGLGAGNTIYF.

This clone was detected only once. V usage is TRBV5-4 and J usage is TRBJ1-6; the D gene is possibly TRBD1 (5 bases). The CDR3 totals 15 residues. Trimming removed 1 base at V and 3 bases at J, with 8 bases between. The germline V gene encodes CDR1 SGHNT and CDR2 YYREEE (reference sequence). CDR3 region: CASSLQGNYNSPLHF. CDR3 nucleotides: TGTGCCAGCAGCTTGCAGGGTAACTATAATTCACCCCTCCACTTT.

The chain couples TRBV10-1 to TRBJ1-1; 9 positions agree with TRBD1. J lost 4 bases, V lost 7 bases, and 4 bases had no gene match. Germline CDR1 WNHNN, CDR2 SYGVQD (reference sequence). The CDR3 consists of 13 residues. The CDR3 region is CASIGTGRTEAFF. Written as DNA, the CDR3 is TGCGCCAGCATCGGGACAGGGCGCACTGAAGCTTTCTTT.

V gene TRBV28 combines with J gene TRBJ2-5; 8 positions agree with TRBD1. CDR3 length equals 19 residues. The germline CDR1 and CDR2 sequences are MDHEN and SYDVKM. V gave up 2 bases and J gave up 5 bases; unmatched junction bases: 19. CDR3 nucleotide sequence: TGTGCCAGCAGTTTACCCGTCTACCTAGGACAGGGCACGTTGGAGACCCAGTACTTC. Encoded protein: CASSLPVYLGQGTLETQYF.

The chain uses TRBV20-1 and TRBJ1-2; D possibly corresponds to TRBD1 (5 bases). The germline CDR1 and CDR2 sequences are DFQATT and SNEGSKA (reference sequence). The CDR3 has 14 residues. The V and J ends lost 3 bases and 3 bases respectively, with 14 bases between them. CDR3 nucleotide sequence: TGCAGTGCTAGTCGGCCAGGGCCTCACTATGGCTACACCTTC. It translates to CSASRPGPHYGYTF.

This rearrangement joins TRBV6-2 or TRBV6-3 to TRBJ2-7, with 9 bases identical to TRBD1. CDR3 length: 15 amino acids. Unmatched junction bases numbered 8, after V lost 5 bases and J lost 3 bases. Germline CDR1 reads MNHEY; CDR2 reads SVGEGT. The CDR3 loop is CASSPRDRDDYEQYF. The CDR3 DNA follows: TGTGCCAGCAGTCCCCGGGACAGGGACGACTACGAGCAGTACTTC.

The V and J genes are TRBV15 and TRBJ2-1; the match to TRBD2 covers 8 bases. Losses at the gene ends were 8 bases for V and 6 bases for J; bases not matched to a gene: 12. CDR3 length: 15 residues. Germline CDR1 LNHNV, CDR2 YYDKDF (reference sequence). The CDR3 loop is CATGPDSGSGNEQFF. CDR3 nucleotide sequence: TGTGCCACCGGCCCGGACAGCGGGAGTGGCAATGAGCAGTTCTTC.

The J gene is TRBJ1-2, the V gene TRBV5-4, with D tentatively TRBD1 (5 bases). V dropped 0 bases and J dropped 2 bases, with 8 bases sitting between them. CDR3 length equals 14 residues. Germline assignment: CDR1 SGHNT and CDR2 YYREEE (reference sequence). The CDR3 DNA follows: TGTGCCAGCAGCTTGGCAGGGTCGAACTATGGCTACACCTTC. Its protein product is CASSLAGSNYGYTF.

In DNA, the CDR3 is TGTGCCAGCTCACCCCGCGAGTCAAGCTCTGGAAACACCATATATTTT. Amino acids: CASSPRESSSGNTIYF. This sequence joins TRBV18 and TRBJ1-3, with D unresolved. The CDR3 sequence is 16 residues long. V shed 3 bases and J shed 0 bases, with 12 bases lying between them. Germline V gene sequence: CDR1 KGHSH, CDR2 LQKENI.

This clone was counted once. V usage is TRBV5-1 and J usage is TRBJ2-6, with a weak D call TRBD1 (5 bases). Per germline, CDR1 SGHRS and CDR2 YFSETQ. With 6 bases removed from V and 4 bases from J, the gap between germline ends came to 11 bases. This CDR3 is built from 14 residues. This chain's CDR3 is CASNQGPGANVLTF. CDR3 coding DNA: TGCGCCAGCAATCAGGGCCCCGGGGCCAACGTCCTGACTTTC.

The count of this clone is one. The chain joins TRBV5-1 to TRBJ2-1; 10 bases are a match to TRBD2. This CDR3 has 14 residues. The V gene's germline CDR1 is SGHRS and CDR2 YFSETQ. The trim removed 3 bases at V and 10 bases at J, leaving 7 bases unmatched. CDR3 in amino acids: CASSSGLAAPEQFF. DNA for the CDR3: TGCGCCAGCAGCTCCGGACTAGCGGCCCCGGAGCAGTTCTTC.

V gene TRBV19 combines with J gene TRBJ2-7; TRBD1 matches at 10 bases. Germline V lookup: CDR1 LNHDA, CDR2 SQIVND (reference sequence). This CDR3 has 16 residues. The V gene end was trimmed by 9 bases and the J gene end by 0 bases; junction bases not matched to a gene: 11. CDR3 loop: CASSPIRQGASYEQYF. The CDR3 nucleotides are TGTGCCAGCAGTCCAATTCGACAGGGGGCCTCCTACGAGCAGTACTTC.

The rearrangement uses TRBV5-6 and TRBJ1-5, with D perhaps matching TRBD1 (6 bases). This CDR3 comprises 17 residues. Trimming removed 5 bases at V and 1 base at J, with 19 bases between. Looked up from germline, CDR1 is SGHDT and CDR2 is YYEEEE. DNA for the CDR3: TGTGCCAGCAGACTATGGGGGGGGCCGCTCAGCAATCAGCCCCAGCATTTT. Translating it yields CASRLWGGPLSNQPQHF.

The chain employs TRBV6-4 and TRBJ1-2; the D gene is possibly TRBD1 (6 bases). The V gene's germline CDR1 is MRHNA and CDR2 SNTAGT. Trimming pared 10 bases from V and 0 bases from J, leaving 15 bases between. CDR3 size: 14 residues. For the CDR3, the DNA is TGTGCCACAATAAAGGGGGGGACTAACTATGGCTACACCTTC. This codes for CATIKGGTNYGYTF.

The genes are TRBV9 and TRBJ2-5; 9 nucleotides align to TRBD1. The CDR3 loop spans 14 amino acids. V was clipped by 4 bases and J by 5 bases; unmatched bases: 6. Looked up from germline, CDR1 is SGDLS and CDR2 is YYNGEE. The CDR3 protein is CASSSGQGLETQYF. DNA of the CDR3: TGTGCCAGCAGCTCGGGACAGGGACTTGAGACCCAGTACTTC.

The gene calls are TRBV7-2 and TRBJ2-1, with a possible D match to TRBD1 (5 bases). Germline-derived CDR1 and CDR2 are SGHTA and FQGNSA. This CDR3 comprises 13 residues. V gave up 5 bases and J gave up 8 bases, with 13 bases separating them. The CDR3 nucleotides read TGTGCCAGCAGCCGGCGGCAGGGCGATGAGCAGTTCTTC. As protein: CASSRRQGDEQFF. The entire variable domain, with the rest obtained from reference TRBV7-2 and TRBJ2-1, is as follows: GAGVSQSPSNKVTEKGKDVELRCDPISGHTALYWYRQSLGQGLEFLIYFQGNSAPDKSGLPSDRFSAERTGGSVSTLTIQRTQQEDSAVYLCASSRRQGDEQFFGPGTRLTVL.

The CDR3 here is CASSLLTGTVTYEQYF. The CDR3 coding sequence is TGTGCCAGCAGCCTTCTAACCGGGACAGTGACCTACGAGCAGTACTTC. This sequence joins TRBV3-1 (or the pseudogene TRBV3-2) and TRBJ2-7, with 7 bases lining up with TRBD1. V shed 4 bases and J 2 bases; nucleotides not matched to a gene: 11. Germline CDR1 is LGHDT and CDR2 is YNNKEL (reference sequence). The CDR3 is made up of 16 amino acids.

This clone occurred a few times. This chain's CDR3 is CASSLQGPLLPDTQYF. The CDR3 coding sequence is TGTGCCAGCTCACTACAGGGTCCGTTATTGCCAGATACGCAGTATTTT. The gene calls are TRBV18 and TRBJ2-3; D perhaps matches TRBD1 (6 bases). The ends were cut back, 4 bases at V and 4 bases at J, with 18 bases in the middle. The length of the CDR3 is 16 residues. Germline V CDR1 and CDR2: KGHSH, LQKENI.

The chain has TRBV7-2 and TRBJ2-1; 9 bases fit TRBD2. The CDR3 covers 15 residues. V dropped 2 bases and J dropped 7; count of bases not matched to a gene: 6. Germline loops: CDR1 SGHTA, CDR2 FQGNSA. CDR3 sequence (DNA): TGTGCCAGCAGCTTATCAGCGGGAGGCGGAAATGAGCAGTTCTTC. Translated, it gives CASSLSAGGGNEQFF.

This chain connects TRBV3-1 (or the pseudogene TRBV3-2) to TRBJ2-5; 9 bases are shared with TRBD2. Germline trimming cut 0 bases from V and 3 bases from J; bases unmatched to any gene: 5. The length of the CDR3 is 16 residues. Germline V CDR1 and CDR2: LGHDT, YNNKEL (reference sequence). The CDR3: CASSQDRVAGEETQYF. The CDR3 nucleotides are TGTGCCAGCAGCCAAGATAGAGTAGCGGGAGAAGAGACCCAGTACTTC.

This clone came up a few times. The rearrangement uses TRBV18 and TRBJ2-2, with 13 bases lining up with TRBD2. The V and J ends lost 2 bases and 4 bases, in that order; junction bases with no gene match: 4. The length of the CDR3 is 17 residues. Germline lookup yields CDR1 KGHSH and CDR2 LQKENI. CDR3 amino acids: CASSPRTSGRGTGELFF. CDR3 DNA: TGTGCCAGCTCACCAAGGACTAGCGGGAGAGGCACCGGGGAGCTGTTTTTT. The full variable domain, in which reference TRBV18 and TRBJ2-2 provide the parts outside the CDR3, is NAGVMQNPRHLVRRRGQEARLRCSPMKGHSHVYWYRQLPEEGLKFMVYLQKENIIDESGMPKERFSAEFPKEGPSILRIQQVVRGDSAAYFCASSPRTSGRGTGELFFGEGSRLTVL.

The V call is TRBV19, the J call TRBJ1-5; TRBD1 aligns across 11 bases. J was trimmed by 5 bases and V by 5 bases; bases with no gene match: 5. Germline V gene lookup returns CDR1 LNHDA and CDR2 SQIVND (reference sequence). The CDR3 has 15 residues. The CDR3 bases are TGTGCCAGTAGTTCGTTGGACAGGGGGCATCAGCCCCAGCATTTT. Its translation is CASSSLDRGHQPQHF. Variable domain in full (rest from reference TRBV19 and TRBJ1-5): DGGITQSPKYLFRKEGQNVTLSCEQNLNHDAMYWYRQDPGQGLRLIYYSQIVNDFQKGDIAEGYSVSREKKESFPLTVTSAQKNPTAFYLCASSSLDRGHQPQHFGDGTRLSIL.